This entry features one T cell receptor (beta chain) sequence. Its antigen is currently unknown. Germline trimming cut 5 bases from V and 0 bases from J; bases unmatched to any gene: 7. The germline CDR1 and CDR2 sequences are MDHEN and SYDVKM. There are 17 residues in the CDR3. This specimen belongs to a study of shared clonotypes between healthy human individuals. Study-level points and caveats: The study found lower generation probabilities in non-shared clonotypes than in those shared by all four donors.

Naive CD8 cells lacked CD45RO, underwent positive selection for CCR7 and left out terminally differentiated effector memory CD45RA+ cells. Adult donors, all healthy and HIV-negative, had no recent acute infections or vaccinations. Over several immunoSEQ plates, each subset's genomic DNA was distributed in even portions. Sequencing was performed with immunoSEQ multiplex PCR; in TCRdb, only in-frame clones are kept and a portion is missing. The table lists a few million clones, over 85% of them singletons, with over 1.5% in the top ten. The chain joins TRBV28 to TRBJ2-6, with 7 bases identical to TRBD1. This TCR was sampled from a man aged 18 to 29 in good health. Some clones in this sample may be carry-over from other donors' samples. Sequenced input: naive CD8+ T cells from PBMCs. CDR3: CASSQGVFHSGANVLTF. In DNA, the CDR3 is TGTGCCAGCAGTCAGGGGGTCTTCCACTCTGGGGCCAACGTCCTGACTTTC.